This T cell receptor (beta chain) appears in the sequencing data of a study of shared clonotypes between healthy human individuals. Study-level background: The donors, a couple of women and a few men, were aged 18 to 49. General study findings and limits: Donors were few, which limited the genetic and exposure-history diversity represented.

CDR3 length: 12 residues. The germline V gene has CDR1 SEHNR and CDR2 FQNEAQ (reference sequence). V lost 3 bases, J lost 3 bases, and 6 bases lay in between. Sequencing used immunoSEQ multiplex PCR; TCRdb keeps in-frame clones, though not all of them. This sample has 110,000 or so clones, with around 71% found just once. In the case of this clone: Its antigen is not identified. The sample contains more than one DNA sequence encoding this CDR3.

The donor cohort consisted entirely of Caucasian adults residing in Nashville, Tennessee. The sample comprised memory CD8+ T cells sorted from blood. Described subset: CD45RO+ cells pooled with CCR7-negative TemRA cells. The chain joins TRBV7-9 to TRBJ2-7; either TRBD1 or TRBD2 may fit D (5 bases each). This TCR came from a woman aged 25 to 39 in good health. The CDR3: CASSLGVYEQYF. Written as DNA, the CDR3 is TGTGCCAGCAGCTTGGGGGTCTACGAGCAGTACTTC.